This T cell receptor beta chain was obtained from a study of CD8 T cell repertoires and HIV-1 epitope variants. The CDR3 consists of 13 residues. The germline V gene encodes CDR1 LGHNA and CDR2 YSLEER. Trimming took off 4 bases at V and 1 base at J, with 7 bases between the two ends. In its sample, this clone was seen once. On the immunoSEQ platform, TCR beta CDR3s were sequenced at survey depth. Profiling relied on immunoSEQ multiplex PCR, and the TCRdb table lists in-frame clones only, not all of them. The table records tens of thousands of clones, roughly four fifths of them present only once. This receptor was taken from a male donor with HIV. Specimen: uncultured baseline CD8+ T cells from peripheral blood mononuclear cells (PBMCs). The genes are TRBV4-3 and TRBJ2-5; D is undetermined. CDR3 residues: CASSRAVQETQYF. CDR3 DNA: TGCGCCAGCAGCCGGGCGGTCCAAGAGACCCAGTACTTC.